This record concerns one T cell receptor beta chain sequence. What it binds is not known. This record comes from a study of blood T cells in healthy people across ages. A second PCR, run for about 7 to 11 cycles, used a sample-barcoded 5' primer plus a J-beta primer mix. Each cDNA molecule was tagged by a template-switch adaptor that had 12 random nucleotides. TCRdb re-called the 5' RACE reads with MiXCR, one entry per CDR3 protein. The table shows 550,000 to 800,000 distinct CDR3 sequences, with around 20% occurring only once. General study results and limits: Long-lived and aged donors differed, with more naive CD4+ cells and higher diversity in the long-lived.

Per sample, no less than 5.5 micrograms of total RNA were extracted. J was trimmed by 0 bases and V by 4 bases; bases with no gene match: 7. The CDR3 covers 16 residues. From germline, CDR1 is SGDLS and CDR2 YYNGEE. The chain carries TRBV9 and TRBJ2-1, with 7 bases lining up with TRBD2. The sequence was obtained from a man between 65 and 85 years old in good health. The specimen sequenced was blood. CDR3 region: CASSTQLASSYNEQFF. The CDR3 nucleotides read TGTGCCAGCAGCACCCAACTAGCGAGCTCCTACAATGAGCAGTTCTTC. Full variable domain (rest looked up from reference TRBV9 and TRBJ2-1): DSGVTQTPKHLITATGQRVTLRCSPRSGDLSVYWYQQSLDQGLQFLIQYYNGEERAKGNILERFSAQQFPDLHSELNLSSLELGDSALYFCASSTQLASSYNEQFFGPGTRLTVL.